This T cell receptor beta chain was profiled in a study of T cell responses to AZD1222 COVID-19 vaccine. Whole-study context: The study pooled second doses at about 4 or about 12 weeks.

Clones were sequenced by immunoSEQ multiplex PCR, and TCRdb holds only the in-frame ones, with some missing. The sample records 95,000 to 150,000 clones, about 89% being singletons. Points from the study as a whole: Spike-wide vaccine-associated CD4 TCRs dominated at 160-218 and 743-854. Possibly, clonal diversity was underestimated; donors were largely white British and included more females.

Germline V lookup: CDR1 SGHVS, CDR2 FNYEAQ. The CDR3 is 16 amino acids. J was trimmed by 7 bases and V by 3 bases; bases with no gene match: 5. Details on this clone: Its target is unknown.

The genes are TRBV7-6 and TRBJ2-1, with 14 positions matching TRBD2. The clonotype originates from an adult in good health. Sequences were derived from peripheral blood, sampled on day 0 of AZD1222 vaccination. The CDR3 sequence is CASSLTSGRARNEQFF. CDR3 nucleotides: TGTGCCAGCAGCTTGACTAGCGGGAGGGCGCGGAATGAGCAGTTCTTC.